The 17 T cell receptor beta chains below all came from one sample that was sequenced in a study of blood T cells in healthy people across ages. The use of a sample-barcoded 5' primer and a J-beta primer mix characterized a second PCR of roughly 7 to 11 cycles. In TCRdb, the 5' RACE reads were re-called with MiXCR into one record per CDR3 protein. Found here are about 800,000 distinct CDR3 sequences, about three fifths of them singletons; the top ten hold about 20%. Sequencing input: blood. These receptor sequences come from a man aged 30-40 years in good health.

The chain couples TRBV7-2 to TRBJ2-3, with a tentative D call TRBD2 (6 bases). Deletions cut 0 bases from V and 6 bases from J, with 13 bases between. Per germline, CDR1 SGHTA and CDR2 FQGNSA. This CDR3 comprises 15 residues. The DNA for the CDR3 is TGTGCCAGCAGCTTAGCTATAACTCGGGGGGATACGCAGTATTTT. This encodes CASSLAITRGDTQYF.

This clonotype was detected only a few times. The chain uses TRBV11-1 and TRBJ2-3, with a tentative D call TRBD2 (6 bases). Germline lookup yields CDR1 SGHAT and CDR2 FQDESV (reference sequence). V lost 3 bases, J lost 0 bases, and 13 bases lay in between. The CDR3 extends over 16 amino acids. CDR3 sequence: CASSFGDSPSTDTQYF. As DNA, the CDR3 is TGTGCCAGCAGCTTTGGGGACTCGCCGAGCACAGATACGCAGTATTTT.

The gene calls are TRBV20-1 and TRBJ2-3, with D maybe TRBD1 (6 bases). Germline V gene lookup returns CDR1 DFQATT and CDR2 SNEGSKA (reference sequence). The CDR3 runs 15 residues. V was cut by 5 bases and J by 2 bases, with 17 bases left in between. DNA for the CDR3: TGCAGTGCTCCAAAAACAGGGATGGACACAGATACGCAGTATTTT. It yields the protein CSAPKTGMDTDTQYF.

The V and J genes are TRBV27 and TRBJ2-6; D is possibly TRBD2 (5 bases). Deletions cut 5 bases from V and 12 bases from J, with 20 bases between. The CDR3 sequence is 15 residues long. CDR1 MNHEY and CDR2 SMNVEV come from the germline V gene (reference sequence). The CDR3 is CASSTVGGLGSVLTF. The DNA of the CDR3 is TGTGCCAGCAGTACCGTAGGAGGACTCGGTAGCGTCCTGACTTTC.

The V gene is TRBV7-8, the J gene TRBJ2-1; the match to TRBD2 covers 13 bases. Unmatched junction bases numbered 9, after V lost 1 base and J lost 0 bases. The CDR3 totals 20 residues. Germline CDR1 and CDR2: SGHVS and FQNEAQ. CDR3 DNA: TGTGCCAGCAGCTTAGGGACGGGACTAGCGGGGTGGAGCTCCTACAATGAGCAGTTCTTC. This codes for CASSLGTGLAGWSSYNEQFF. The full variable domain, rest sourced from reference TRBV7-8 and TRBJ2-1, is GAGVSQSPRYKVAKRGQDVALRCDPISGHVSLFWYQQALGQGPEFLTYFQNEAQLDKSGLPSDRFFAERPEGSVSTLKIQRTQQEDSAVYLCASSLGTGLAGWSSYNEQFFGPGTRLTVL.

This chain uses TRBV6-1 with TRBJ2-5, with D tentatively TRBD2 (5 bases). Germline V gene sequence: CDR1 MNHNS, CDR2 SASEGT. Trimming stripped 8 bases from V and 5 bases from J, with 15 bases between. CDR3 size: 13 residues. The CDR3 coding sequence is TGTGCCAGCCAAGAGGGTAGGGTTGAGACCCAGTACTTC. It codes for CASQEGRVETQYF.

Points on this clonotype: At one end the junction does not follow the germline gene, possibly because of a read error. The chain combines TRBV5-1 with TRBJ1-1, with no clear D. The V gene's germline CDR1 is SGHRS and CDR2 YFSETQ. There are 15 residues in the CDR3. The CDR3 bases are TGCGCCAGCAGCTTGGTGGGCAGCCCGAACACTGAAGCTTTTTTT. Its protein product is CASSLVGSPNTEAFF.

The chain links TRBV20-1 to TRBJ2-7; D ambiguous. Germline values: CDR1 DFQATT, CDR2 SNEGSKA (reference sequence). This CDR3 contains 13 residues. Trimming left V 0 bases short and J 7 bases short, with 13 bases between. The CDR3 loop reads CSARDAGSREQYF. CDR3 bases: TGCAGTGCTAGAGATGCTGGGTCGAGGGAGCAGTACTTC.

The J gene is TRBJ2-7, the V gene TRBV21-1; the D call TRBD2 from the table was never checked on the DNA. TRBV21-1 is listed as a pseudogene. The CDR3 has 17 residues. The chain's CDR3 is CASSKGGNRASDYEQYF. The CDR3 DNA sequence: TGTGCCAGCAGCAAAGGGGGTAATAGGGCCTCGGACTACGAGCAGTACTTC.

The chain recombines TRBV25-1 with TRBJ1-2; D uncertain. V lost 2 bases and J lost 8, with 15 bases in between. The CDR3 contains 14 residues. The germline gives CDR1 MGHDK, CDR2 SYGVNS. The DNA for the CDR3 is TGTGCCAGCAGTGAAGGATCCACAATGGGGGGCTACACCTTC. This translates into CASSEGSTMGGYTF.

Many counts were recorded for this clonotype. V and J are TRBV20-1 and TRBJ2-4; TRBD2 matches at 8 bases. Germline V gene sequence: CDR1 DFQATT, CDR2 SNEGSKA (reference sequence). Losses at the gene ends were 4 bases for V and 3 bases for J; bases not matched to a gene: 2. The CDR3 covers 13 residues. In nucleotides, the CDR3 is TGCAGTGCTAACGGGGGGGGCAAAAACATTCAGTACTTC. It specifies CSANGGGKNIQYF.

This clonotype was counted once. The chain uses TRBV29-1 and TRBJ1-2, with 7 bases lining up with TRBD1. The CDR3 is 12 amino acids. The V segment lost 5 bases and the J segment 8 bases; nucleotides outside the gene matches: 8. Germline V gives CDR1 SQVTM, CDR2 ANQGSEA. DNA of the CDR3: TGCAGCGTTAGGACAGCGACAGGGGGCTACACCTTC. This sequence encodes CSVRTATGGYTF.

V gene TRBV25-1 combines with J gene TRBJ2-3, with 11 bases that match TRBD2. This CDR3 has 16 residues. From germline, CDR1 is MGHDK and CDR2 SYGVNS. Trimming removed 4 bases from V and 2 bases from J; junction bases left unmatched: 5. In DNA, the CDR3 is TGTGCCAGCAGTGGAACTAGCGGGAGCCACACAGATACGCAGTATTTT. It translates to CASSGTSGSHTDTQYF. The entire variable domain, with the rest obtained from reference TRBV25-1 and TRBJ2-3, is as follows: EADIYQTPRYLVIGTGKKITLECSQTMGHDKMYWYQQDPGMELHLIHYSYGVNSTEKGDLSSESTVSRIRTEHFPLTLESARPSHTSQYLCASSGTSGSHTDTQYFGPGTRLTVL.

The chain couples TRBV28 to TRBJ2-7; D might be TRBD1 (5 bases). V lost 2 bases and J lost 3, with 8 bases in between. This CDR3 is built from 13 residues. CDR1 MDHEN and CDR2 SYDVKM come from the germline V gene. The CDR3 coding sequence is TGTGCCAGCAGTTTACCAGGGTACTACGAGCAGTACTTC. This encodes CASSLPGYYEQYF. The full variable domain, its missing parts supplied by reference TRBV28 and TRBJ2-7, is DVKVTQSSRYLVKRTGEKVFLECVQDMDHENMFWYRQDPGLGLRLIYFSYDVKMKEKGDIPEGYSVSREKKERFSLILESASTNQTSMYLCASSLPGYYEQYFGPGTRLTVT.

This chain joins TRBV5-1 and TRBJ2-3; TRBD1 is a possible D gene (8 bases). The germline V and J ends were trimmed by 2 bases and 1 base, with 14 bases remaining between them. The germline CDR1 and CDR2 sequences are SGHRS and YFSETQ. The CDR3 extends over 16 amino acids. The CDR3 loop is CASSLQGGIGTDTQYF. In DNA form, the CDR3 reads TGCGCCAGCAGCTTACAGGGGGGGATAGGCACAGATACGCAGTATTTT.

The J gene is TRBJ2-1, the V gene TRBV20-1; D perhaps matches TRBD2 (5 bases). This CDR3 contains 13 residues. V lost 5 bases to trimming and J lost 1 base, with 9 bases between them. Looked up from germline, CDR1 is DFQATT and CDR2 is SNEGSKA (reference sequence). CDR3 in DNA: TGCAGTGCTGGGAGCAGGTCCTACAATGAGCAGTTCTTC. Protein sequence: CSAGSRSYNEQFF.

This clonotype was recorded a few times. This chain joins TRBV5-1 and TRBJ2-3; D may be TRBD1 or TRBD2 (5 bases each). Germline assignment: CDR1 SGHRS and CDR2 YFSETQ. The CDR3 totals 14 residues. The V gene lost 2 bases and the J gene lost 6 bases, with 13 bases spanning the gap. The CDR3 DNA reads TGCGCCAGCAGCTTTCTCCAGGGACGTGATACGCAGTATTTT. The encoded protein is CASSFLQGRDTQYF.